Included here is one TCR beta chain sequence, with context. Its antigen is unknown. Antigen-specific CD4+ T cells were expanded with viral peptide pools in the ViraFEST assay before sequencing. When less than 12 days of culture had elapsed, CD4+ T cells were isolated. Either the BNT162b2 or mRNA-1273 vaccine was given to participants in two doses. Wells of 1.8 million or so PBMC each were grown with approximately 10 IU/ml IL-2 and roughly 9.9 ug/ml peptides. Half-medium replacement with IL-2 medium occurred on days 3 and 7. Clones were sequenced by immunoSEQ multiplex PCR, and TCRdb holds only the in-frame ones, with some missing. The sample includes 67,000 or so clones, around 80% seen only once; the top ten take roughly 1.2%. These data are taken from a study of vaccination effects on CD4 cells after COVID-19. Study-wide results and limits: Pronounced clonal contraction occurred in clones induced by infection and by vaccine late after vaccination. Convalescent patients in the study were few, and early post-infection timepoints were absent.

Trimming took off 0 bases at V and 4 bases at J, with 16 bases between the two ends. The CDR3 covers 16 residues. Germline V gene lookup returns CDR1 SGHRS and CDR2 YFSETQ. The rearrangement joins TRBV5-1 to TRBJ1-2; the D is unclear. The starting material was CD4+ T cells from PBMCs cultured with HCoV-229E spike peptides, obtained after COVID-19 vaccination. The receptor was isolated from a human donor who received a COVID-19 vaccine. CDR3 in amino acids: CASSLESGRRPYGYTF. CDR3 DNA: TGCGCCAGCAGCTTGGAGTCTGGCAGGAGACCCTATGGCTACACCTTC.